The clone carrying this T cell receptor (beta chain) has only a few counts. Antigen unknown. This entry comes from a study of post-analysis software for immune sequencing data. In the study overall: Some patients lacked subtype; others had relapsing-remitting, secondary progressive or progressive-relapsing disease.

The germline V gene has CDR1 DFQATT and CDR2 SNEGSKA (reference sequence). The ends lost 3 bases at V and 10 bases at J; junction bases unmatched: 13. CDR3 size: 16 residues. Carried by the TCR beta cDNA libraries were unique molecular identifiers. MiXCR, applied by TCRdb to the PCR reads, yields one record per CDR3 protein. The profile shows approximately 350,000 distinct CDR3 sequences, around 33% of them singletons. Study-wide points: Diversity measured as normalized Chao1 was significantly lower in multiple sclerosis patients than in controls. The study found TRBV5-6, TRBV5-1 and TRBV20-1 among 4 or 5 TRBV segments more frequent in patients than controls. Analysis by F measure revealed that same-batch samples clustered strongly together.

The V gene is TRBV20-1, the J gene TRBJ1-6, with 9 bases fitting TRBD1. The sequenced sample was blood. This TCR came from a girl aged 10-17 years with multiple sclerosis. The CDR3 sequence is CSARPTPGQGFSPLHF. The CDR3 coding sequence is TGCAGTGCTAGGCCTACACCGGGACAGGGCTTCTCACCCCTCCACTTT.